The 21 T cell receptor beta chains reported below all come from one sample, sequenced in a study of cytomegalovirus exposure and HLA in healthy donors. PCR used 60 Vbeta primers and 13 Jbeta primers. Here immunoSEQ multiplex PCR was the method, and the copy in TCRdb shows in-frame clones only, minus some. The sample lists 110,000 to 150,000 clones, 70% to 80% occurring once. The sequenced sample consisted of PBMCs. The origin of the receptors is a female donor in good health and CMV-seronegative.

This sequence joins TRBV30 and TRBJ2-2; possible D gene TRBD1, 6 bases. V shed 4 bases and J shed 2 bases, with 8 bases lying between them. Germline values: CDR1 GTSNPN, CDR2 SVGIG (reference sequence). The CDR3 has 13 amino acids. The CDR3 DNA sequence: TGTGCCTGGAACAGGGTTAACACCGGGGAGCTGTTTTTT. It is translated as CAWNRVNTGELFF.

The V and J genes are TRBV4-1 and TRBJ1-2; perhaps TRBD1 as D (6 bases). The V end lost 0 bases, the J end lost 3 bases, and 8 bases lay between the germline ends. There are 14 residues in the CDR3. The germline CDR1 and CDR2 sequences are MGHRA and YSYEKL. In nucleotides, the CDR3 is TGCGCCAGCAGCCAAGAGGCAGGGGACTATGGCTACACCTTC. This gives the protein CASSQEAGDYGYTF.

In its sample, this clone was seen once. The CDR3 coding sequence is TGTGCCAGCAGTGACATTAGCGGGGGGGGGCGGGAGACCCAGTACTTC. Encoded protein: CASSDISGGGRETQYF. V is TRBV2 and J is TRBJ2-5, with 11 bases aligning to TRBD2. In germline, CDR1 is SNHLY, CDR2 FYNNEI. This CDR3 has 16 amino acids. J was trimmed by 5 bases and V by 3 bases; bases with no gene match: 8.

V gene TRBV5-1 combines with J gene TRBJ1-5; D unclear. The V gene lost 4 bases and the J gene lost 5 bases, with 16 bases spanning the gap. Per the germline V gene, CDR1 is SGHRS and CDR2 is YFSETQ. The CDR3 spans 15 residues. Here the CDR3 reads CASSAGSPGDQPQHF. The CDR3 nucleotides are TGCGCCAGCAGCGCCGGGTCCCCCGGCGATCAGCCCCAGCATTTT.

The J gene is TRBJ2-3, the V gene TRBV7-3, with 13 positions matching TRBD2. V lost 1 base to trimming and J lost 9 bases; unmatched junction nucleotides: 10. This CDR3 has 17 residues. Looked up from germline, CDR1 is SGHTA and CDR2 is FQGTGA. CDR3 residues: CASSLRGLAGPNGTQYF. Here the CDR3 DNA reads TGTGCCAGCAGCTTAAGGGGACTAGCGGGGCCCAACGGAACGCAGTATTTT. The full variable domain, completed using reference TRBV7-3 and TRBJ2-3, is GAGVSQTPSNKVTEKGKYVELRCDPISGHTALYWYRQSLGQGPEFLIYFQGTGAADDSGLPNDRFFAVRPEGSVSTLKIQRTERGDSAVYLCASSLRGLAGPNGTQYFGPGTRLTVL.

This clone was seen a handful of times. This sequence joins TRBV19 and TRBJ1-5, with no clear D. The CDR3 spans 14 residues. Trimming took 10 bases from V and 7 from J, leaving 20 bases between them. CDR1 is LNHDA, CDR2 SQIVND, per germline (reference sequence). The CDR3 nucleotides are TGTGCCACTCGCCAAACTATTTCGGGGCAGCCCCAGCATTTT. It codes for CATRQTISGQPQHF. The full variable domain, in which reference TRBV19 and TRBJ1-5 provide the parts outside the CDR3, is DGGITQSPKYLFRKEGQNVTLSCEQNLNHDAMYWYRQDPGQGLRLIYYSQIVNDFQKGDIAEGYSVSREKKESFPLTVTSAQKNPTAFYLCATRQTISGQPQHFGDGTRLSIL.

The CDR3 is CAISPGTPQETQYF. The DNA of the CDR3 is TGTGCCATCAGCCCCGGGACACCTCAAGAGACCCAGTACTTC. The chain recombines TRBV10-3 with TRBJ2-5; a weak D match, TRBD1 (6 bases). V lost 6 bases, J lost 2 bases, and 13 bases lay in between. There are 14 residues in the CDR3. Germline V gene data show CDR1 as ENHRY and CDR2 as SYGVKD.

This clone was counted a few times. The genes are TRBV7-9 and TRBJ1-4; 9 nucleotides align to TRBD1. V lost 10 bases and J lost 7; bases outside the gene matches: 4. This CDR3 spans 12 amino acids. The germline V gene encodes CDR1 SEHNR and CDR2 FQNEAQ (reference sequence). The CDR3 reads CATDRGGEKLFF. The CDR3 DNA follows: TGTGCCACGGACAGGGGCGGTGAAAAACTGTTTTTT. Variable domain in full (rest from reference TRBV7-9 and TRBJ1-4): DTGVSQNPRHKITKRGQNVTFRCDPISEHNRLYWYRQTLGQGPEFLTYFQNEAQLEKSRLLSDRFSAERPKGSFSTLEIQRTEQGDSAMYLCATDRGGEKLFFGSGTQLSVL.

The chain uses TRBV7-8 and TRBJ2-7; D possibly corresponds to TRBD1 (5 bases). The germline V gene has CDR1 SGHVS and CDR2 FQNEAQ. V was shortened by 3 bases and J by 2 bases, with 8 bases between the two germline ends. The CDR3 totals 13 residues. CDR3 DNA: TGTGCCAGCAGCTTTGGCAGGGCCTACGAGCAGTACTTC. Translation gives CASSFGRAYEQYF.

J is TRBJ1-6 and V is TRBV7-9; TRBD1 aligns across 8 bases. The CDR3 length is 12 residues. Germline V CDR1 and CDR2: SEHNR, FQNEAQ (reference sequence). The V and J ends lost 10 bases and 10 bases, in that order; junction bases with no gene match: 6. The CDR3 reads CATGTGDSPLHF. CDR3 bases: TGTGCCACCGGGACAGGCGACTCACCCCTCCACTTT.

CDR3 coding DNA: TGTGCCAGCAGCTTGGCGACTGTGACCGGGGAGCTGTTTTTT. As protein: CASSLATVTGELFF. The chain carries TRBV5-6 and TRBJ2-2; D unclear. The CDR3 is 14 amino acids. The germline gives CDR1 SGHDT, CDR2 YYEEEE. V gave up 0 bases and J gave up 5 bases, with 8 bases separating them.

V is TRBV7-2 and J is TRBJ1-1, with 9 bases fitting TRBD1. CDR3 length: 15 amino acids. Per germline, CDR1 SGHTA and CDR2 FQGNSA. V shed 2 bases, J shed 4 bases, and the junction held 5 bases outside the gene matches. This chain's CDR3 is CASSLSRTGATEAFF. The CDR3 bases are TGTGCCAGCAGCTTATCTCGGACAGGGGCCACTGAAGCTTTCTTT.

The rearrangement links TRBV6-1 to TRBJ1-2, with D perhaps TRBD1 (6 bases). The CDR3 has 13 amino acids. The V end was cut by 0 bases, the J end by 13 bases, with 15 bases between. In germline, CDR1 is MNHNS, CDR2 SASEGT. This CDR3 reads CASSEARGTGRTF. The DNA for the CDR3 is TGTGCCAGCAGTGAAGCCAGGGGAACAGGGCGCACCTTC.

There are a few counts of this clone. CDR3 nucleotide sequence: TGCGCCAGCAGCCAAGATATGGGGGCAATGGCAGCTTTCTTT. Translation gives CASSQDMGAMAAFF. This chain joins TRBV4-3 and TRBJ1-1; a possible D gene is TRBD1 (6 bases). The CDR3 consists of 14 residues. CDR1 is LGHNA, CDR2 YSLEER, per germline. V shed 0 bases and J shed 10 bases, with 15 bases lying between them.

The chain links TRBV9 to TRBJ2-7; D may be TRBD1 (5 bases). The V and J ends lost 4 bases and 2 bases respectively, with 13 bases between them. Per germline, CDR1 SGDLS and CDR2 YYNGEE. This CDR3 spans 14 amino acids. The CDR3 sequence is CASSPRQYPYEQYF. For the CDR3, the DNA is TGTGCCAGCAGCCCCCGACAGTATCCCTACGAGCAGTACTTC.

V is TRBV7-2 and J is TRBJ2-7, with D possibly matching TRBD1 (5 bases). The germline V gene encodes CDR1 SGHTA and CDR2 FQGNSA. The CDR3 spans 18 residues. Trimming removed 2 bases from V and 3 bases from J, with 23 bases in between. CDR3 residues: CASSLLPPGARYGYEQYF. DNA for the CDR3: TGTGCCAGCAGCTTATTGCCCCCTGGGGCGCGTTATGGCTACGAGCAGTACTTC.

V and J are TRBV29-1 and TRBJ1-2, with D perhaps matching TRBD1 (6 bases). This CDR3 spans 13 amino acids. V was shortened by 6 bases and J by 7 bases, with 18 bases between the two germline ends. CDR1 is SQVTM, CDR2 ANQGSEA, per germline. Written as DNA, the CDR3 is TGCAGCGTGTACAGGGACGGGTGGGGTGGCTACACCTTC. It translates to CSVYRDGWGGYTF.

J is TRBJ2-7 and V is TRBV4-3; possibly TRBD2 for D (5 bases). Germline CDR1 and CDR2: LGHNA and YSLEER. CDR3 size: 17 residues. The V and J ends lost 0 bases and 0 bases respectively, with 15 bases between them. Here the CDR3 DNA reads TGCGCCAGCAGCCAAGAACCCCCGGGGTTTAGCTCCTACGAGCAGTACTTC. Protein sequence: CASSQEPPGFSSYEQYF.

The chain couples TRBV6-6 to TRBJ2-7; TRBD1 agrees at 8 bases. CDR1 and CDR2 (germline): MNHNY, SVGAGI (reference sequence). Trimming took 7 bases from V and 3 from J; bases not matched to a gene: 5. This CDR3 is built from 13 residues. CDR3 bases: TGTGCCAGCACCGGACAGGGTTACTACGAGCAGTACTTC. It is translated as CASTGQGYYEQYF.

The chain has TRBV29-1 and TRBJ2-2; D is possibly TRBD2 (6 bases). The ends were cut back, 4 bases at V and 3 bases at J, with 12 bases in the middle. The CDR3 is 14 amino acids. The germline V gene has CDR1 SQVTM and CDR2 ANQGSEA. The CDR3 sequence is CSVGAGGYTGELFF. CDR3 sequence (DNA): TGCAGCGTTGGAGCCGGAGGGTACACCGGGGAGCTGTTTTTT.

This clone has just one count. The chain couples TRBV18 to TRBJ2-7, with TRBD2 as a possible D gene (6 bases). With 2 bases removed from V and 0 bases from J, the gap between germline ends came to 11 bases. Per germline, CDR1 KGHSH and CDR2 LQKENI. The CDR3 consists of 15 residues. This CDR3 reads CASSPWDGSSYEQYF. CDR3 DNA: TGTGCCAGCTCACCATGGGACGGGAGCTCCTACGAGCAGTACTTC.